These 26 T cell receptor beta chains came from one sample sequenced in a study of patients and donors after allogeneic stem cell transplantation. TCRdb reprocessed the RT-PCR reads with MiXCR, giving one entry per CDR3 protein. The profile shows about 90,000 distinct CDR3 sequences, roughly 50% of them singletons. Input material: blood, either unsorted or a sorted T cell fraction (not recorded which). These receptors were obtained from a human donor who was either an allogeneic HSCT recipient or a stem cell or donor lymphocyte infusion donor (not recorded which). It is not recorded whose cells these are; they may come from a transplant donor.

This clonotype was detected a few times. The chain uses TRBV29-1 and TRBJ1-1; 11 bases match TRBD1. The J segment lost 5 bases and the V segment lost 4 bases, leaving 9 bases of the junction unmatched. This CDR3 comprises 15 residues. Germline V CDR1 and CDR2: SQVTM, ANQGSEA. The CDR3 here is CSVGGTGGLWTEAFF. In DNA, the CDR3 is TGCAGCGTTGGTGGGACAGGGGGATTATGGACTGAAGCTTTCTTT.

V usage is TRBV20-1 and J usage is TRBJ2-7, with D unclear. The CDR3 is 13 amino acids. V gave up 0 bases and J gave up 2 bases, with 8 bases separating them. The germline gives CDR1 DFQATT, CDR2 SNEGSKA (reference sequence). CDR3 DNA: TGCAGTGCTAGAGAATCGTGGGCCTACGAGCAGTACTTC. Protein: CSARESWAYEQYF.

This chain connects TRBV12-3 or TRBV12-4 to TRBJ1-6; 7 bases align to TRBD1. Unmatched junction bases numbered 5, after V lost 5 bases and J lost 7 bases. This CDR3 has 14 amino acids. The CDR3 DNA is TGTGCCAGCAGTCCCAGACAGGGAAATTCACCCCTCCACTTT. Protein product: CASSPRQGNSPLHF.

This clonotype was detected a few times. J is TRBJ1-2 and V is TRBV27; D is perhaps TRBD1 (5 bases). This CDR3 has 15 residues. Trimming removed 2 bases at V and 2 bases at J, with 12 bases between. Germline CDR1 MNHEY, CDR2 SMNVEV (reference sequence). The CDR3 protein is CASSLMYGGNYGYTF. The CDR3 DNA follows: TGTGCCAGCAGTTTAATGTACGGGGGGAACTATGGCTACACCTTC.

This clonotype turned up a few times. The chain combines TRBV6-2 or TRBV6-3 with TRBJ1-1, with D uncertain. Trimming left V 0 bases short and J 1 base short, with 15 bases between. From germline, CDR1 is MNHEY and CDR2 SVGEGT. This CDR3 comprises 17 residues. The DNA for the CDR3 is TGTGCCAGCAGTTACTCGTCTCTATCGACGGAGAACACTGAAGCTTTCTTT. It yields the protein CASSYSSLSTENTEAFF.

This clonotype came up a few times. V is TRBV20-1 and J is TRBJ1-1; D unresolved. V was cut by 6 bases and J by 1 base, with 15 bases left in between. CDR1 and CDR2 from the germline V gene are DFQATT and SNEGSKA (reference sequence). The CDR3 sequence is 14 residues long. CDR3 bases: TGCAGTGCAGTGGGTGGCAGACCGAACACTGAAGCTTTCTTT. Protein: CSAVGGRPNTEAFF.

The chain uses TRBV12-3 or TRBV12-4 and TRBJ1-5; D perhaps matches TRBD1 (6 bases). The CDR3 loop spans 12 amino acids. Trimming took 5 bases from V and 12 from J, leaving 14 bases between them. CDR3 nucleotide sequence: TGTGCCAGCAGTCCGAGGGGGAGCCGCCAGCATTTT. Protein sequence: CASSPRGSRQHF.

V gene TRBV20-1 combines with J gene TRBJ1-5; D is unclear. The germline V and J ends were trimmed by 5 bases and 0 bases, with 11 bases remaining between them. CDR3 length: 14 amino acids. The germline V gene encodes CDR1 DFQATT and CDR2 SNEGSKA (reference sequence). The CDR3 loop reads CSALLGNSNQPQHF. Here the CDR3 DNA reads TGCAGTGCTTTGCTGGGAAATAGCAATCAGCCCCAGCATTTT.

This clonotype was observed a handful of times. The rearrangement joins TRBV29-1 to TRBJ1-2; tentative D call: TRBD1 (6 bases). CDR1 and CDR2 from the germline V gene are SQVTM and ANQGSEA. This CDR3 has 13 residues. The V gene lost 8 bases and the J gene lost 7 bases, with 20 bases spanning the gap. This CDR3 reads CSFEGGSARGYTF. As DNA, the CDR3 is TGCAGCTTCGAGGGGGGATCGGCTCGTGGCTACACCTTC. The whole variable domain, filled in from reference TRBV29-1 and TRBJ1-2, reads SAVISQKPSRDICQRGTSLTIQCQVDSQVTMMFWYRQQPGQSLTLIATANQGSEATYESGFVIDKFPISRPNLTFSTLTVSNMSPEDSSIYLCSFEGGSARGYTFGSGTRLTVV.

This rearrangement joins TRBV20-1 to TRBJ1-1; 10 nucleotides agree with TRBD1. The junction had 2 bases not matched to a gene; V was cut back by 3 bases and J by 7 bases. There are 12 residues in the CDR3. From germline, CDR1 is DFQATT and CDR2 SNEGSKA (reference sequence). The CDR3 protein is CSARDRGFEAFF. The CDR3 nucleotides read TGCAGTGCTAGGGACAGGGGGTTTGAAGCTTTCTTT.

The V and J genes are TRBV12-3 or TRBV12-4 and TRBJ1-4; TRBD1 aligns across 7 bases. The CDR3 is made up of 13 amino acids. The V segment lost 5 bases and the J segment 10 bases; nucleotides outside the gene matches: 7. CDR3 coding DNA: TGTGCCAGCAGTCCCGACAGGGAAGGAAAACTGTTTTTT. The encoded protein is CASSPDREGKLFF.

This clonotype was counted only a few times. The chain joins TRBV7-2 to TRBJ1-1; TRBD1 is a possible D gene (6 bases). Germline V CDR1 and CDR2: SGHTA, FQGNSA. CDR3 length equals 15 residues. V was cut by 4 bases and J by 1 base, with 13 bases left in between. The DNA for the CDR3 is TGTGCCAGCAGCTCCCAGACAGGTGGGAACACTGAAGCTTTCTTT. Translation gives CASSSQTGGNTEAFF. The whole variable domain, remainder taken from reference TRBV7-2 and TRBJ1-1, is GAGVSQSPSNKVTEKGKDVELRCDPISGHTALYWYRQSLGQGLEFLIYFQGNSAPDKSGLPSDRFSAERTGGSVSTLTIQRTQQEDSAVYLCASSSQTGGNTEAFFGQGTRLTVV.

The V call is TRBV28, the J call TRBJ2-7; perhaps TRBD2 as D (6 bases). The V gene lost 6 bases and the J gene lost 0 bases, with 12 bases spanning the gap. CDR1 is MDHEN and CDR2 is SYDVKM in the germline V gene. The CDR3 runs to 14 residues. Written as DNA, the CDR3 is TGTGCCAGCAGATGGGCGGGGAGCTCCTACGAGCAGTACTTC. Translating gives CASRWAGSSYEQYF. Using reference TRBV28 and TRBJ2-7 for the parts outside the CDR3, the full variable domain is DVKVTQSSRYLVKRTGEKVFLECVQDMDHENMFWYRQDPGLGLRLIYFSYDVKMKEKGDIPEGYSVSREKKERFSLILESASTNQTSMYLCASRWAGSSYEQYFGPGTRLTVT.

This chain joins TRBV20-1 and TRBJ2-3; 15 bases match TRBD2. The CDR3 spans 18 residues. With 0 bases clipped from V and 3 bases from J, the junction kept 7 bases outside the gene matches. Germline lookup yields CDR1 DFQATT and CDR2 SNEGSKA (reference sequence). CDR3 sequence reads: CSARDPLGTSGRTDTQYF. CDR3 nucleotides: TGCAGTGCTAGAGACCCGCTAGGGACTAGCGGGAGGACAGATACGCAGTATTTT.

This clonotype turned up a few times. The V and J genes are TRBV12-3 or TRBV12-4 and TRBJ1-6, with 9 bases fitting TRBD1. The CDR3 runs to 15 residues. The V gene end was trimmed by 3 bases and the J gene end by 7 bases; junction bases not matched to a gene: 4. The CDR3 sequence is CASSFTTGGNSPLHF. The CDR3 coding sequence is TGTGCCAGCAGTTTCACGACAGGGGGAAATTCACCCCTCCACTTT.

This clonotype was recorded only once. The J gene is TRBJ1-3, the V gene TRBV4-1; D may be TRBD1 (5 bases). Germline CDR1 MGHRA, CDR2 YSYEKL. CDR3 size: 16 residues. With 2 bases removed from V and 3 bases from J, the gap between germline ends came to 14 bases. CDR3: CASSQSPAGFGNTIYF. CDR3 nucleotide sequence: TGCGCCAGCAGCCAAAGCCCCGCAGGGTTTGGAAACACCATATATTTT.

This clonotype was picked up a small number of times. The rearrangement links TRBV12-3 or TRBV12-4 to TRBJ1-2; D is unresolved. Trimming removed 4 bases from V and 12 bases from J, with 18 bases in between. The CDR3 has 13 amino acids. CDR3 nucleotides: TGTGCCAGCAGTTCCGACTTACGGGCTTCGGACACCTTC. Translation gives CASSSDLRASDTF.

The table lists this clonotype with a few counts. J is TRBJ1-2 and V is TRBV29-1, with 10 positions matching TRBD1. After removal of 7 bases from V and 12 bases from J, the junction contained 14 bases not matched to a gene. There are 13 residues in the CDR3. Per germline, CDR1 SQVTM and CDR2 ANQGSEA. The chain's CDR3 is CSASGQGTGLNTF. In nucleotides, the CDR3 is TGCAGCGCCTCGGGACAGGGGACAGGATTAAACACCTTC.

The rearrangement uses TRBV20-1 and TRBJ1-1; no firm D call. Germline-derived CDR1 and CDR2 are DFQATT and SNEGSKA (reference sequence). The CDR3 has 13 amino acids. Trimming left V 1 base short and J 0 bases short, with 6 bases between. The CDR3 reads CSARGSLNTEAFF. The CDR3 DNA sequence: TGCAGTGCTAGAGGTAGTTTGAACACTGAAGCTTTCTTT.

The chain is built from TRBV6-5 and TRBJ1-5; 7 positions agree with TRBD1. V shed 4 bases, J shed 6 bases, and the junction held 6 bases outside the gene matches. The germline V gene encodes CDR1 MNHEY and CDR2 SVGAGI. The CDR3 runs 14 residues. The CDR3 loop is CASSWTGGGQPQHF. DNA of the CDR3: TGTGCCAGCAGTTGGACAGGAGGAGGTCAGCCCCAGCATTTT.

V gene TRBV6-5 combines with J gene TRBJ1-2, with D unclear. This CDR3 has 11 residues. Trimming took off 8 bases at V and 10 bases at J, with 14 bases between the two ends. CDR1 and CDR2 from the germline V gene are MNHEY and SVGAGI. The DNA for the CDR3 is TGTGCCAGCGGAATATTAGAGGACTACACCTTC. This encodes CASGILEDYTF.

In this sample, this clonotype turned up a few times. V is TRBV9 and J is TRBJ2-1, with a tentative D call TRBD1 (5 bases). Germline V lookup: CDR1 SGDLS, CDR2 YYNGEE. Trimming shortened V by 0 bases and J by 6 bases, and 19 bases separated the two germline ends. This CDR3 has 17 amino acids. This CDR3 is CASSVEGDSYYSNEQFF. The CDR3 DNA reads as TGTGCCAGCAGCGTAGAGGGTGACAGTTACTACTCCAATGAGCAGTTCTTC.

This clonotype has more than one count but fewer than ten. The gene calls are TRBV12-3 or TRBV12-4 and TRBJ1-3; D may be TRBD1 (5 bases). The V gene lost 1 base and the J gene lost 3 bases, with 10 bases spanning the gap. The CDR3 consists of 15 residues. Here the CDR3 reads CASSLGQPYGNTIYF. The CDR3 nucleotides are TGTGCCAGCAGTTTAGGACAGCCGTATGGAAACACCATATATTTT.

The DNA for the CDR3 is TGCGCCAGCAGCCAAGATGGTCCCAGGGGGCTGAGCACTGAAGCTTTCTTT. This codes for CASSQDGPRGLSTEAFF. The V and J genes are TRBV4-3 and TRBJ1-1; 8 bases are shared with TRBD1. The germline CDR1 and CDR2 sequences are LGHNA and YSLEER. This CDR3 is built from 17 residues. Trimming took 0 bases from V and 4 from J; bases not matched to a gene: 10.

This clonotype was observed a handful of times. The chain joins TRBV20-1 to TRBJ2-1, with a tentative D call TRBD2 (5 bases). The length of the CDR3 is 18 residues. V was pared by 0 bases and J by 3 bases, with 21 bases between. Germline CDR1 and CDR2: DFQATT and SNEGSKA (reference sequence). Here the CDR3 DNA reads TGCAGTGCTAGAGATGACGCGGGCAAAGGGATAATCTACAATGAGCAGTTCTTC. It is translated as CSARDDAGKGIIYNEQFF.

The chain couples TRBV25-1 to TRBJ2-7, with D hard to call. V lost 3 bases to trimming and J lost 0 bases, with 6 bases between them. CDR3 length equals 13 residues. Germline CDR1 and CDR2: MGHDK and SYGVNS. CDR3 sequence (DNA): TGTGCCAGCAGTGATGGGAACTCCTACGAGCAGTACTTC. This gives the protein CASSDGNSYEQYF.